These T cell receptor beta chains were read from a single sample in a study of siplizumab effects on memory and regulatory T cells. The method was immunoSEQ multiplex PCR; TCRdb's version includes in-frame clones alone and lacks a portion of them. Among some 90,000 clones, around 90% were seen once, and the ten largest hold around 14%. The sequenced sample was CD4+ T cells sorted from blood. These receptors originate from a human donor in good health. Both conserved end residues are part of each CDR3. A D gene is named only where the DNA matches it firmly.

V gene: TRBV4-1; J gene: TRBJ1-3; D gene: NA; CDR3 protein: CASSQDRPDVGNTIYF
V gene: TRBV30; J gene: TRBJ1-4; D gene: NA; CDR3 protein: CAWSVRWQGGEKLFF
V gene: TRBV4-1; J gene: TRBJ2-1; D gene: TRBD2; CDR3 protein: CASSGGGGAHEQFF
V gene: TRBV6-1; J gene: TRBJ2-4; D gene: NA; CDR3 protein: CASSEGAKNIQYF
V gene: TRBV19; J gene: TRBJ1-5; D gene: NA; CDR3 protein: CASSITTVVEPQHF
V gene: TRBV5-1; J gene: TRBJ2-7; D gene: TRBD2; CDR3 protein: CASSSPGTTPYEQYF
V gene: TRBV10-2; J gene: TRBJ2-1; D gene: TRBD2; CDR3 protein: CASSHSGSGRFNEQFF
V gene: TRBV6-5; J gene: TRBJ2-7; D gene: TRBD2; CDR3 protein: CASSRLAVSSYEQYF
V gene: TRBV5-1; J gene: TRBJ2-3; D gene: NA; CDR3 protein: CASSSQGIDTQYF
V gene: TRBV5-8; J gene: TRBJ2-7; D gene: TRBD2; CDR3 protein: CASSLDGTSGTYEQYF
V gene: TRBV7-2; J gene: TRBJ2-5; D gene: NA; CDR3 protein: CASSFYSSETQYF
V gene: TRBV30; J gene: TRBJ2-5; D gene: NA; CDR3 protein: CARGDGTLQETQYF
V gene: TRBV7-6; J gene: TRBJ1-5; D gene: NA; CDR3 protein: CASSLSLGGNQPQHF
V gene: TRBV29-1; J gene: TRBJ2-3; D gene: NA; CDR3 protein: CSVEDRGGGNF
V gene: TRBV7-2; J gene: TRBJ2-5; D gene: NA; CDR3 protein: CASSLERLETQYF
V gene: TRBV28; J gene: TRBJ2-7; D gene: TRBD2; CDR3 protein: CASSLWTSGTYEQYF
V gene: TRBV2; J gene: TRBJ1-1; D gene: TRBD1; CDR3 protein: CASSGGTGSRGNTEAFF
V gene: TRBV21-1; J gene: TRBJ2-7; D gene: NA; CDR3 protein: CASSKVPRPCRYGNHYEQYF
V gene: TRBV19; J gene: TRBJ2-1; D gene: TRBD2; CDR3 protein: CASSSWTSGYYNEQFF
V gene: TRBV7-8; J gene: TRBJ2-7; D gene: NA; CDR3 protein: CASSPTYSSYEQYF
V gene: TRBV19; J gene: TRBJ2-5; D gene: TRBD1; CDR3 protein: CASSIGRTGRETQYF
V gene: TRBV6-1; J gene: TRBJ2-7; D gene: TRBD1; CDR3 protein: CASKLGTGGHEQYF
V gene: TRBV30; J gene: TRBJ1-2; D gene: NA; CDR3 protein: CAWSRWVGGNYGYTF
V gene: TRBV19; J gene: TRBJ2-1; D gene: TRBD1; CDR3 protein: CASSMDRGSSYNEQFF
V gene: TRBV10-3; J gene: TRBJ2-5; D gene: TRBD1; CDR3 protein: CAISPSQLGQGRETQYF
V gene: TRBV6-1; J gene: TRBJ2-5; D gene: TRBD1; CDR3 protein: CASSATGGQETQYF
V gene: TRBV15; J gene: TRBJ2-6; D gene: NA; CDR3 protein: CATSRARASPGANVLTF
V gene: TRBV7-2; J gene: TRBJ2-1; D gene: NA; CDR3 protein: CASSQDQSSYNEQFF
V gene: TRBV10-3; J gene: TRBJ2-2; D gene: TRBD2; CDR3 protein: CAISAVREGAGELFF
V gene: TRBV4-1; J gene: TRBJ2-5; D gene: NA; CDR3 protein: CASSKQIDRFQETQYF
V gene: TRBV19; J gene: TRBJ2-6; D gene: TRBD1; CDR3 protein: CASNTGAGANVLTF